This T cell receptor (beta chain) comes out of a study of T cells in Graves' hyperthyroidism and ophthalmopathy. This clonotype has a count of ten or more. CDR1 and CDR2 from the germline V gene are MDHEN and SYDVKM. The CDR3 length is 14 residues. Trimming took off 6 bases at V and 0 bases at J, with 9 bases between the two ends. TCR beta CDR3 sequences were amplified from RNA transcripts. Researchers ran a first-round RT-PCR on the TCR CDR3 using the HTBI primer set. TCRdb processed the multiplex PCR reads anew with MiXCR; each CDR3 protein has one entry. The data show fewer than 900,000 distinct CDR3 sequences, 16% seen once.

This receptor was obtained from a man aged 18-30 years with Graves' hyperthyroidism. Sequencing was performed on blood. This chain connects TRBV28 to TRBJ1-5; maybe TRBD1 (6 bases). CDR3 coding DNA: TGTGCCAGCAGAACAGGGTATAGCAATCAGCCCCAGCATTTT. Protein product: CASRTGYSNQPQHF.